These 30 T cell receptor beta chains were sequenced from one sample in a study of blood T cell repertoires in COVID-19. The method was immunoSEQ multiplex PCR; TCRdb's version includes in-frame clones alone and lacks a portion of them. Of over 150,000 clones detected, about 87% appear once; the ten largest clones hold 3.5% to 4%. The specimen was peripheral blood. The receptors were sampled from a woman aged 55-70 years who had recovered from COVID-19.

In DNA form, the CDR3 reads TGTGCCAGCAGTGTAGAGGGTAACTATGGCTACACCTTC. This translates into CASSVEGNYGYTF. The chain combines TRBV2 with TRBJ1-2; D ambiguous. This CDR3 has 13 residues. V lost 4 bases, J lost 1 base, and 7 bases lay in between. Germline V lookup: CDR1 SNHLY, CDR2 FYNNEI.

J is TRBJ1-2 and V is TRBV19; a possible D gene is TRBD1 (6 bases). This CDR3 is 15 amino acids long. Germline CDR1 is LNHDA and CDR2 is SQIVND (reference sequence). V was trimmed by 1 base and J by 3 bases, leaving 12 bases between them. CDR3 protein: CASSIVGAYHYGYTF. The CDR3 DNA is TGTGCCAGTAGTATAGTGGGGGCCTATCACTATGGCTACACCTTC.

The chain carries TRBV7-6 and TRBJ1-4; 9 nucleotides line up with TRBD1. The length of the CDR3 is 15 residues. The V and J ends lost 4 bases and 7 bases, in that order; junction bases with no gene match: 7. Germline CDR1 and CDR2: SGHVS and FNYEAQ. CDR3 sequence reads: CASSSTGGKGEKLFF. The CDR3 DNA reads TGTGCCAGCAGCTCGACAGGGGGAAAGGGTGAAAAACTGTTTTTT.

The J gene is TRBJ2-7, the V gene TRBV5-1, with 13 bases identical to TRBD2. From germline, CDR1 is SGHRS and CDR2 YFSETQ. The CDR3 sequence is 15 residues long. V was pared by 4 bases and J by 4 bases, with 5 bases of the junction left unmatched. CDR3 in DNA: TGCGCCAGCAGCCCAGGGACTAGCGGGGTGTACGAGCAGTACTTC. Translation gives CASSPGTSGVYEQYF.

The chain links TRBV5-1 to TRBJ1-2, with a possible D match to TRBD1 (6 bases). Germline V gene data show CDR1 as SGHRS and CDR2 as YFSETQ. Trimming took 4 bases from V and 4 from J, leaving 14 bases between them. This CDR3 comprises 14 residues. CDR3 nucleotides: TGCGCCAGCAGCCCCGTACAGGGTGCCTATGGCTACACCTTC. Its protein is CASSPVQGAYGYTF.

This clone was observed a single time. V gene TRBV29-1 combines with J gene TRBJ1-1, with D perhaps matching TRBD1 (5 bases). Germline values: CDR1 SQVTM, CDR2 ANQGSEA. This CDR3 is built from 15 residues. V lost 3 bases and J lost 8, with 22 bases in between. CDR3 DNA sequence: TGCAGCGTTGACGGCTCCCCAGGGAGGGGAGCAGAAGCTTTCTTT. Protein product: CSVDGSPGRGAEAFF.

The chain employs TRBV28 and TRBJ2-7; perhaps TRBD2 as D (7 bases). Germline lookup yields CDR1 MDHEN and CDR2 SYDVKM. This CDR3 comprises 14 residues. V gave up 8 bases and J gave up 3 bases, with 17 bases separating them. In DNA form, the CDR3 reads TGTGCCAGCTCCCTGGGGGGGGCGTTCTACGAGCAGTACTTC. Protein product: CASSLGGAFYEQYF.

CDR3 in DNA: TGTGCCAGCACCCCCGTGGCTAGTCGCGTCGAGACCCAGTACTTC. Amino acids: CASTPVASRVETQYF. The V and J genes are TRBV7-2 and TRBJ2-5; D gene uncertain. This CDR3 region has 15 residues. Germline-derived CDR1 and CDR2 are SGHTA and FQGNSA. V dropped 7 bases and J dropped 5 bases, with 20 bases sitting between them.

The chain has TRBV27 and TRBJ1-1; 9 bases are shared with TRBD1. V trimming: 4 bases; J trimming: 1 base; junction bases outside the gene matches: 7. Germline assignment: CDR1 MNHEY and CDR2 SMNVEV (reference sequence). The CDR3 totals 16 residues. CDR3 in amino acids: CASSSTGQGWNTEAFF. The CDR3 DNA reads TGTGCCAGCAGTTCCACGGGACAGGGCTGGAACACTGAAGCTTTCTTT.

The V call is TRBV5-1, the J call TRBJ2-6; D might be TRBD1 (6 bases). Germline assignment: CDR1 SGHRS and CDR2 YFSETQ. Trimming took off 2 bases at V and 1 base at J, with 10 bases between the two ends. CDR3 length: 16 amino acids. The CDR3 loop reads CASSLPQGSGANVLTF. CDR3 nucleotides: TGCGCCAGCAGCTTACCACAGGGTTCTGGGGCCAACGTCCTGACTTTC.

The chain couples TRBV12-3 or TRBV12-4 to TRBJ1-1; a weak D match, TRBD1 (5 bases). CDR3 length: 13 amino acids. Trimming removed 5 bases from V and 4 bases from J, with 11 bases in between. The CDR3 is CASSLLRGTEAFF. In DNA form, the CDR3 reads TGTGCCAGCAGTCTCTTAAGGGGCACTGAAGCTTTCTTT.

V and J are TRBV5-1 and TRBJ1-4; no firm D call. Trimming left V 9 bases short and J 8 bases short, with 20 bases between. Germline CDR1 and CDR2: SGHRS and YFSETQ. CDR3 length equals 14 residues. The CDR3 loop is CATRKDGWEEKLFF. In DNA, the CDR3 is TGCGCCACAAGGAAAGACGGTTGGGAGGAAAAACTGTTTTTT.

The chain employs TRBV11-2 and TRBJ2-5, with TRBD1 matching over 7 bases. Germline lookup yields CDR1 SGHAT and CDR2 FQNNGV. The ends lost 6 bases at V and 0 bases at J; junction bases unmatched: 13. This CDR3 is 17 amino acids long. The CDR3 reads CASRSSPSQGYQETQYF. The CDR3 DNA follows: TGTGCCAGCAGGTCTTCACCGTCACAGGGGTACCAAGAGACCCAGTACTTC.

This chain connects TRBV5-6 to TRBJ2-1, with D possibly TRBD2 on 5 matching bases. The CDR3 has 14 residues. V was cut by 0 bases and J by 1 base, with 5 bases left in between. Germline assignment: CDR1 SGHDT and CDR2 YYEEEE. Here the CDR3 reads CASSLGRSYNEQFF. The DNA for the CDR3 is TGTGCCAGCAGCTTGGGGAGGTCCTACAATGAGCAGTTCTTC.

In this sample, this clone turned up a few times. CDR3 DNA sequence: TGTGCCAGCAGTCCACAGGAGAACACTGAAGCTTTCTTT. Translation: CASSPQENTEAFF. The chain combines TRBV12-3 or TRBV12-4 with TRBJ1-1; D is perhaps TRBD1 (5 bases). The CDR3 is 13 residues long. V was shortened by 5 bases and J by 1 base, with 8 bases between the two germline ends.

V is TRBV18 and J is TRBJ2-7; a possible D gene is TRBD2 (6 bases). CDR1 KGHSH and CDR2 LQKENI come from the germline V gene. This CDR3 region has 15 residues. Trimming left V 3 bases short and J 4 bases short, with 16 bases between. The CDR3 DNA reads as TGTGCCAGCTCACCGTCCTCATCAGGAGGGTACGAGCAGTACTTC. This sequence encodes CASSPSSSGGYEQYF.

This clone was seen once. The chain recombines TRBV2 with TRBJ1-3; 7 nucleotides line up with TRBD1. This CDR3 spans 15 amino acids. The V gene's germline CDR1 is SNHLY and CDR2 FYNNEI. After removal of 7 bases from V and 3 bases from J, the junction contained 9 bases not matched to a gene. Here the CDR3 DNA reads TGTGCCAGCAATTTACAGGGGAATTTTGGAAACACCATATATTTT. Translating gives CASNLQGNFGNTIYF.

This chain connects TRBV5-1 to TRBJ2-7, with 10 bases lining up with TRBD2. V trimming: 3 bases; J trimming: 1 base; junction bases outside the gene matches: 4. Germline lookup yields CDR1 SGHRS and CDR2 YFSETQ. CDR3 length: 15 residues. CDR3 sequence: CASSYGTSASYEQYF. The CDR3 coding sequence is TGCGCCAGCAGCTATGGGACTAGCGCTTCCTACGAGCAGTACTTC.

V usage is TRBV7-3 and J usage is TRBJ2-1; a weak D match, TRBD1 (7 bases). CDR1 and CDR2 from the germline V gene are SGHTA and FQGTGA. V was cut by 2 bases and J by 2 bases, with 10 bases left in between. This CDR3 is 15 amino acids long. The CDR3 nucleotides read TGTGCCAGCAGCTTAGGAGGGGGCCCCTACAATGAGCAGTTCTTC. It codes for CASSLGGGPYNEQFF.

This clone has ten or more counts. The chain carries TRBV2 and TRBJ1-1; 8 bases agree with TRBD1. Germline lookup yields CDR1 SNHLY and CDR2 FYNNEI. Trimming at V came to 9 bases and at J to 3 bases, leaving 18 bases not matched to a gene. The CDR3 is made up of 17 amino acids. In DNA, the CDR3 is TGTGCCAGTTCTCTCGGACAGGGATACCCTCCCGACACTGAAGCTTTCTTT. It encodes CASSLGQGYPPDTEAFF.

This clone was detected once. The chain combines TRBV5-4 with TRBJ1-1; D remains ambiguous. The CDR3 has 15 amino acids. Between the trimmed V and J ends, which lost 0 bases and 0 bases, there was a span of 9 bases. Germline V CDR1 and CDR2: SGHNT, YYREEE (reference sequence). CDR3 amino acids: CASSLGHRLNTEAFF. As DNA, the CDR3 is TGTGCCAGCAGCTTGGGCCACAGACTGAACACTGAAGCTTTCTTT.

The V and J genes are TRBV27 and TRBJ1-2; 7 bases line up with TRBD1. The CDR3 spans 12 residues. Trimming cost V 7 bases and J 8 bases; bases outside gene matches: 7. Germline-derived CDR1 and CDR2 are MNHEY and SMNVEV (reference sequence). For the CDR3, the DNA is TGTGCCAGCAAAACAGGGGTGGGGGGCTACACCTTC. Its protein is CASKTGVGGYTF.

The chain is built from TRBV7-9 and TRBJ2-7; no clear D. The CDR3 runs to 13 residues. CDR1 is SEHNR, CDR2 FQNEAQ, per germline (reference sequence). The V and J ends lost 6 bases and 3 bases respectively, with 12 bases between them. CDR3: CASRSEVNYEQYF. The CDR3 DNA sequence: TGTGCCAGCAGATCAGAGGTCAACTACGAGCAGTACTTC.

This clone was observed once. The chain links TRBV4-2 to TRBJ1-6; D remains ambiguous. The V gene's germline CDR1 is LGHNA and CDR2 YNFKEQ. V was clipped by 7 bases and J by 5 bases, with 33 bases between them. There are 21 residues in the CDR3. The CDR3 protein is CASTPSSLTQRQSRNNSPLHF. DNA for the CDR3: TGTGCCAGCACCCCAAGCAGTCTCACCCAGCGGCAGTCCAGAAATAATTCACCCCTCCACTTT.

The rearrangement joins TRBV6-6 to TRBJ1-1, with 8 bases aligning to TRBD1. The V gene end was trimmed by 4 bases and the J gene end by 3 bases; junction bases not matched to a gene: 7. Per germline, CDR1 MNHNY and CDR2 SVGAGI (reference sequence). The length of the CDR3 is 15 residues. The CDR3 loop reads CASSFPDRGDTEAFF. The CDR3 DNA reads TGTGCCAGCAGTTTCCCCGACAGGGGAGACACTGAAGCTTTCTTT.

The rearrangement joins TRBV7-7 to TRBJ2-6, with a weak D call TRBD1 (6 bases). Germline CDR1 and CDR2: SSHAT and FNYEAQ (reference sequence). The CDR3 loop spans 15 amino acids. The ends were cut back, 1 base at V and 2 bases at J, with 6 bases in the middle. CDR3 residues: CASSLDRAGANVLTF. The CDR3 region has the DNA TGTGCCAGCAGCTTAGACAGGGCTGGGGCCAACGTCCTGACTTTC.

The V call is TRBV9, the J call TRBJ2-3; tentative D call: TRBD2 (7 bases). Germline V gene lookup returns CDR1 SGDLS and CDR2 YYNGEE. This CDR3 comprises 17 residues. Trimming took off 3 bases at V and 2 bases at J, with 19 bases between the two ends. CDR3 sequence: CASSGDIGGANTDTQYF. The CDR3 coding sequence is TGTGCCAGCAGCGGGGACATTGGGGGGGCAAACACAGATACGCAGTATTTT.

The chain joins TRBV24-1 to TRBJ1-1; TRBD1 agrees at 8 bases. This CDR3 has 12 residues. Trimming removed 4 bases from V and 11 bases from J; junction bases left unmatched: 5. Germline values: CDR1 KGHDR, CDR2 SFDVKD. Written as DNA, the CDR3 is TGTGCCACCAGTGAGTCGGACAGGGTCGCTTTCTTT. Protein: CATSESDRVAFF.

The gene calls are TRBV11-2 and TRBJ1-5; 8 positions match TRBD1. CDR3 length: 15 residues. Germline CDR1 reads SGHAT; CDR2 reads FQNNGV. Trimming at V came to 3 bases and at J to 2 bases, leaving 3 bases not matched to a gene. The DNA of the CDR3 is TGTGCCAGCAGCTTCCAGGGGGCGCGCAATCAGCCCCAGCATTTT. Its protein is CASSFQGARNQPQHF.

In its sample, this clone was seen a few times. The V and J genes are TRBV11-2 and TRBJ2-2; D unclear. CDR1 is SGHAT, CDR2 FQNNGV, per germline. The V end was cut by 1 base, the J end by 1 base, with 7 bases between. This CDR3 has 15 residues. CDR3 in amino acids: CASSLGLGNTGELFF. CDR3 in DNA: TGTGCCAGCAGCTTAGGGCTAGGGAACACCGGGGAGCTGTTTTTT.